This paragraph covers one T cell receptor (beta chain) sequence. Its specificity is not known. Different DNA sequences within this sample yield the same CDR3. The PCR made use of 60 Vbeta and 13 Jbeta primers. TCRdb's copy holds only in-frame clones and misses some; the assay was immunoSEQ multiplex PCR. The data hold approximately 220,000 clones, with about 80% observed a single time. Looked up from germline, CDR1 is SNHLY and CDR2 is FYNNEI. Trimming pared 2 bases from V and 4 bases from J, leaving 3 bases between. The CDR3 sequence is 11 residues long. These data come from a study of cytomegalovirus exposure and HLA in healthy donors. Study-wide findings and caveats: Later, an analysis found that common viral pathogens appeared to be linked with several of the most significant clusters.

This sequence was found in a man younger than 30 in good health and CMV-seronegative. The chain couples TRBV2 to TRBJ2-7, with no clear D. The sample comprised PBMCs. The CDR3 nucleotides are TGTGCCAGCAGTGAACTGTACGAGCAGTACTTC. Translating it yields CASSELYEQYF.